This TCR beta chain was sequenced during a study of neoadjuvant anti-PD-1 for oral cavity cancer. Sample time point: after neoadjuvant nivolumab, at surgical resection. The table came from immunoSEQ multiplex PCR; TCRdb's copy has only in-frame clones and leaves some out. The table records tens of thousands of clones, 30% to 40% of them present only once. V lost 4 bases and J 7 bases, leaving 17 bases between the germline ends. This CDR3 has 14 amino acids. Looked up from germline, CDR1 is SGDLS and CDR2 is YYNGEE. This chain links TRBV9 with TRBJ2-5, with a possible D match to TRBD1 (6 bases). The material was tumor tissue, obtained after nivolumab (anti-PD-1) treatment. The source is a person aged 40 to 85 with oral cavity squamous cell carcinoma. CDR3 DNA sequence: TGTGCCAGCAGCTTCCACCAGGGGTCGGGGACCCAGTACTTC. This codes for CASSFHQGSGTQYF.